A selection of T cell receptor beta chains follows, all from one sample in a study of blood T cell repertoires in COVID-19. TCRdb's copy holds only in-frame clones and misses some; the assay was immunoSEQ multiplex PCR. The data show some 200,000 clones, about 86% seen once. The sequenced sample consisted of peripheral blood. The receptors stem from a human donor with acute or convalescent COVID-19. The donor label of this sample is uncertain. Each CDR3 is given with its conserved first and last residue. A D gene is named only where the DNA matches it firmly. The size field is filled for only some rows; it gives once, few, many or a size class.

d_call: NA
j_call: TRBJ1-1
clone_size: NA
v_call: TRBV25-1
cdr3_nt: TGTGCCAGCAGTGAATGGGGGCGCGGGCCCACTGAAGCTTTCTTT
cdr3_aa: CASSEWGRGPTEAFF

d_call: NA
j_call: TRBJ1-1
clone_size: NA
v_call: TRBV19
cdr3_nt: TGTGCCAGTAGTATTCGGGGTACGGACACTGAAGCTTTCTTT
cdr3_aa: CASSIRGTDTEAFF

d_call: NA
j_call: TRBJ2-7
clone_size: once
v_call: TRBV7-9
cdr3_nt: TGTGCCAGCAGCCCCGTATCGGACGAGCAGTACTTC
cdr3_aa: CASSPVSDEQYF

d_call: NA
j_call: TRBJ2-7
clone_size: many
v_call: TRBV7-8
cdr3_nt: TGTGCCAGCAGCTTAGGTCGCAGGCTCTACGAGCAGTACTTC
cdr3_aa: CASSLGRRLYEQYF

d_call: TRBD1
j_call: TRBJ1-5
clone_size: NA
v_call: TRBV2
cdr3_nt: TGTGCCAGCAGTCCCCGGGACAGGACTAATCAGCCCCAGCATTTT
cdr3_aa: CASSPRDRTNQPQHF

d_call: NA
j_call: TRBJ1-4
clone_size: NA
v_call: TRBV19
cdr3_nt: TGTGCCAGTAGTCCGACTAGGGCTAATGAAAAACTGTTTTTT
cdr3_aa: CASSPTRANEKLFF

d_call: TRBD1
j_call: TRBJ1-1
clone_size: once
v_call: TRBV7-3
cdr3_nt: TGTGCCAGCAGCTTCGACAGGGGTGAAGCTTTCTTT
cdr3_aa: CASSFDRGEAFF

d_call: TRBD1
j_call: TRBJ2-2
clone_size: once
v_call: TRBV19
cdr3_nt: TGTGCCAGTAGGAAAGATGGACAGGGGAAAACCGGGGAGCTGTTTTTT
cdr3_aa: CASRKDGQGKTGELFF

d_call: TRBD1
j_call: TRBJ1-2
clone_size: NA
v_call: TRBV30
cdr3_nt: TGTGCCTGGAGTCGGACAGGGGTGAATTATGGCTACACCTTC
cdr3_aa: CAWSRTGVNYGYTF

d_call: TRBD2
j_call: TRBJ2-5
clone_size: NA
v_call: TRBV5-6
cdr3_nt: TGTGCCAGCAGCTTGGTAGCGGGGGGGCAAGAGACCCAGTACTTC
cdr3_aa: CASSLVAGGQETQYF

d_call: TRBD1
j_call: TRBJ1-1
clone_size: NA
v_call: TRBV11-2
cdr3_nt: TGTGCCAGCAGCTCATACAGGGGGATTAACACTGAAGCTTTCTTT
cdr3_aa: CASSSYRGINTEAFF

d_call: TRBD1
j_call: TRBJ2-2
clone_size: NA
v_call: TRBV19
cdr3_nt: TGTGCCAGTAGCTCACGGGGTCTGACAGGGGGCACCGGGGAGCTGTTTTTT
cdr3_aa: CASSSRGLTGGTGELFF

d_call: NA
j_call: TRBJ1-3
clone_size: NA
v_call: TRBV29-1
cdr3_nt: TGCAGCGTTGTCTTGGGGGCGCCTGGAAACACCATATATTTT
cdr3_aa: CSVVLGAPGNTIYF

d_call: TRBD2
j_call: TRBJ2-3
clone_size: NA
v_call: TRBV6-5
cdr3_nt: TGTGCCAGCAGTTACCGGGCGGGAGGGACAGATACGCAGTATTTT
cdr3_aa: CASSYRAGGTDTQYF

d_call: TRBD2
j_call: TRBJ2-1
clone_size: NA
v_call: TRBV18
cdr3_nt: TGTGCCAGCTCACCCCAGGGAGCGGGAGTTGTTAATGAGCAGTTCTTC
cdr3_aa: CASSPQGAGVVNEQFF

d_call: TRBD2
j_call: TRBJ2-3
clone_size: NA
v_call: TRBV7-2
cdr3_nt: TGTGCCAGCAGTCCCGGACTAGCGGGAGATACGCAGTATTTT
cdr3_aa: CASSPGLAGDTQYF

d_call: NA
j_call: TRBJ2-5
clone_size: NA
v_call: TRBV1
cdr3_nt: TGCACCAGCAGCCCAGGGTCTAGAAGGCGCCAAGAGACCCAGTACTTC
cdr3_aa: CTSSPGSRRRQETQYF

d_call: NA
j_call: TRBJ2-7
clone_size: NA
v_call: TRBV10-3
cdr3_nt: TGTGCCATCAGTGAGTCCGGGAAGCAGTACTTC
cdr3_aa: CAISESGKQYF

d_call: TRBD1
j_call: TRBJ2-7
clone_size: NA
v_call: TRBV11-2
cdr3_nt: TGTGCCAGCAGCCCCCTAGGGGGCCCCTCCTACGAGCAGTACTTC
cdr3_aa: CASSPLGGPSYEQYF

d_call: TRBD1
j_call: TRBJ1-5
clone_size: NA
v_call: TRBV20-1
cdr3_nt: TGCAGTGCTAGTGCAGGGGGCTCGAGGCCCCAGCATTTT
cdr3_aa: CSASAGGSRPQHF

d_call: NA
j_call: TRBJ1-2
clone_size: NA
v_call: TRBV4-2
cdr3_nt: TGTGCCAGCAGCCAATCGGGAAGATCCGTGACAAGCTATGGCTACACCTTC
cdr3_aa: CASSQSGRSVTSYGYTF

d_call: TRBD1
j_call: TRBJ1-4
clone_size: NA
v_call: TRBV29-1
cdr3_nt: TGCGGAGGACAGGGGAATGAAAAACTGTTTTTT
cdr3_aa: CGGQGNEKLFF

d_call: NA
j_call: TRBJ2-7
clone_size: NA
v_call: TRBV27
cdr3_nt: TGTGCCAGCCGAAGTTTAGGTGGCGGGACGGCCTACGAGCAGTACTTC
cdr3_aa: CASRSLGGGTAYEQYF

d_call: NA
j_call: TRBJ2-7
clone_size: NA
v_call: TRBV21-1
cdr3_nt: TGTGCCAGCAGCAACGGCCCGAGTAGCGTCTCCTACGAGCAGTACTTC
cdr3_aa: CASSNGPSSVSYEQYF

d_call: NA
j_call: TRBJ2-7
clone_size: NA
v_call: TRBV6-6
cdr3_nt: TGTGCCAGCAGTTACTCGGGACTCAACTACGAGCAGTACTTC
cdr3_aa: CASSYSGLNYEQYF

d_call: NA
j_call: TRBJ1-3
clone_size: NA
v_call: TRBV27
cdr3_nt: TGTGCCAGCAGTTTCTCGTCTGGAAACACCATATATTTT
cdr3_aa: CASSFSSGNTIYF

d_call: TRBD2
j_call: TRBJ2-3
clone_size: NA
v_call: TRBV5-1
cdr3_nt: TGCGCCAGCAGCGGTGCGGGAGCCACAGATACGCAGTATTTT
cdr3_aa: CASSGAGATDTQYF

d_call: TRBD1
j_call: TRBJ2-5
clone_size: NA
v_call: TRBV4-1
cdr3_nt: TGCGCCAGCAGCCAAGGGGGGACAGGGGGACCTTCAACCCAAGAGACCCAGTACTTC
cdr3_aa: CASSQGGTGGPSTQETQYF

d_call: NA
j_call: TRBJ1-1
clone_size: NA
v_call: TRBV19
cdr3_nt: TGTGCCAGTAGTATCCCCCCAGGGGTCACTGAAGCTTTCTTT
cdr3_aa: CASSIPPGVTEAFF

d_call: NA
j_call: TRBJ1-2
clone_size: NA
v_call: TRBV5-1
cdr3_nt: TGCGCCAGCAGTTCGACGACAGGCCTAAACTATGGCTACACCTTC
cdr3_aa: CASSSTTGLNYGYTF

d_call: TRBD2
j_call: TRBJ2-5
clone_size: NA
v_call: TRBV9
cdr3_nt: TGTGCCAGCAGCGGTGGCGGGAGTTGGGGAGAGACCCAGTACTTC
cdr3_aa: CASSGGGSWGETQYF

d_call: NA
j_call: TRBJ1-5
clone_size: NA
v_call: TRBV2
cdr3_nt: TGTGCCAGTAGGTGGGGGGGCGGACAGCCCCAGCATTTT
cdr3_aa: CASRWGGGQPQHF

d_call: NA
j_call: TRBJ1-5
clone_size: NA
v_call: TRBV19
cdr3_nt: TGTGCCAGTAGGCTCACAGGGAGTCAGCCCCAGCATTTT
cdr3_aa: CASRLTGSQPQHF

d_call: TRBD1
j_call: TRBJ1-6
clone_size: NA
v_call: TRBV9
cdr3_nt: TGTGCCAGCAGCGTGGAAGGGGGCAGGGCCGATTCACCCCTCCACTTT
cdr3_aa: CASSVEGGRADSPLHF

d_call: NA
j_call: TRBJ1-1
clone_size: NA
v_call: TRBV7-9
cdr3_nt: TGTGCCAGCAGCTTTCCCAGGCTTGGCAGGCGGAACACTGAAGCTTTCTTT
cdr3_aa: CASSFPRLGRRNTEAFF

d_call: NA
j_call: TRBJ1-3
clone_size: once
v_call: TRBV5-1
cdr3_nt: TGCGCCAGCAGCTTGACGTCCGAGGGAAACACCATATATTTT
cdr3_aa: CASSLTSEGNTIYF

d_call: TRBD1
j_call: TRBJ2-4
clone_size: NA
v_call: TRBV5-1
cdr3_nt: TGCGCCAGCAGCTTGGGTGGGACAGGGGTTGAAAACATTCAGTACTTC
cdr3_aa: CASSLGGTGVENIQYF

d_call: NA
j_call: TRBJ1-6
clone_size: few
v_call: TRBV5-1
cdr3_nt: TGCGCCAGCAGCTCGACCGGGGGGCGAGGCTCACCCCTCCACTTT
cdr3_aa: CASSSTGGRGSPLHF

d_call: NA
j_call: TRBJ2-1
clone_size: NA
v_call: TRBV27
cdr3_nt: TGTGCCAGCAGTTCAACAGGTGAGCAGTTCTTC
cdr3_aa: CASSSTGEQFF

d_call: NA
j_call: TRBJ2-4
clone_size: NA
v_call: TRBV6-5
cdr3_nt: TGTGCCAGCAGTTACGGGCAGGGGCTAGCCAAAAACATTCAGTACTTC
cdr3_aa: CASSYGQGLAKNIQYF

d_call: TRBD1
j_call: TRBJ2-3
clone_size: NA
v_call: TRBV6-1
cdr3_nt: TGTGCCAGCAGTGAACGGGTTCTAGGGACAGGCCATCCAGATACGCAGTATTTT
cdr3_aa: CASSERVLGTGHPDTQYF

d_call: TRBD1
j_call: TRBJ2-7
clone_size: NA
v_call: TRBV6-5
cdr3_nt: TGTGCCAGCAGTTGGACAGGGGGCGCGATGACGTACTTC
cdr3_aa: CASSWTGGAMTYF

d_call: NA
j_call: TRBJ1-2
clone_size: NA
v_call: TRBV30
cdr3_nt: TGTGCCTGGAGTGTGGAGGGGACGGGCACCTTC
cdr3_aa: CAWSVEGTGTF

d_call: TRBD1
j_call: TRBJ1-3
clone_size: NA
v_call: TRBV2
cdr3_nt: TGTGCCAGCAGTGAAGGGGGGCAGGGGGCTGGAAACACCATATATTTT
cdr3_aa: CASSEGGQGAGNTIYF

d_call: NA
j_call: TRBJ2-3
clone_size: few
v_call: TRBV4-1
cdr3_nt: TGCGCCAGCAGCCAGGGGGGGCGGGGGCCCAGCACAGATACGCAGTATTTT
cdr3_aa: CASSQGGRGPSTDTQYF

d_call: TRBD1
j_call: TRBJ1-1
clone_size: NA
v_call: TRBV7-9
cdr3_nt: TGTGCCAGCACGGCTCCGGGACAGGGCTTTGGTGGCACTGAAGCTTTCTTT
cdr3_aa: CASTAPGQGFGGTEAFF

d_call: TRBD1
j_call: TRBJ1-1
clone_size: NA
v_call: TRBV5-4
cdr3_nt: TGTGCCAGCAGCTTGGCGCTGACAGGGGCGAACACTGAAGCTTTCTTT
cdr3_aa: CASSLALTGANTEAFF

d_call: NA
j_call: TRBJ1-2
clone_size: NA
v_call: TRBV10-3
cdr3_nt: TGTGCCATCAGTGCAGACAGAGACTATGGCTACACCTTC
cdr3_aa: CAISADRDYGYTF

d_call: NA
j_call: TRBJ1-1
clone_size: NA
v_call: TRBV28
cdr3_nt: TGTGCCAGCACCCACCCAAGGGGCGCAGGAAACACTGAAGCTTTCTTT
cdr3_aa: CASTHPRGAGNTEAFF

d_call: NA
j_call: TRBJ2-3
clone_size: few
v_call: TRBV5-1
cdr3_nt: TGCGCCAGCAGCTTTAAGAGCAGCGGCACAGATACGCAGTATTTT
cdr3_aa: CASSFKSSGTDTQYF

d_call: TRBD1
j_call: TRBJ1-1
clone_size: NA
v_call: TRBV5-8
cdr3_nt: TGTGCCAGCAGCTTTGACAGGGGTTGGGACACTGAAGCTTTCTTT
cdr3_aa: CASSFDRGWDTEAFF

d_call: NA
j_call: TRBJ2-5
clone_size: NA
v_call: TRBV12-3/TRBV12-4
cdr3_nt: TGTGCCAGCAGCCCCAGTCTAGGGACCCAGTACTTC
cdr3_aa: CASSPSLGTQYF

d_call: NA
j_call: TRBJ2-5
clone_size: NA
v_call: TRBV29-1
cdr3_nt: TGCAGCGTTGAATCTCAGGGGGGCCAAGAGACCCAGTACTTC
cdr3_aa: CSVESQGGQETQYF

d_call: TRBD2
j_call: TRBJ2-1
clone_size: NA
v_call: TRBV11-1
cdr3_nt: TGTGCCAGCAGCTTAGAAGGGCGGGGGGCCTACAATGAGCAGTTCTTC
cdr3_aa: CASSLEGRGAYNEQFF

d_call: NA
j_call: TRBJ2-3
clone_size: NA
v_call: TRBV28
cdr3_nt: TGTGCCAGCAGTTTAGGAGGGGGAGGGGCAGATACGCAGTATTTT
cdr3_aa: CASSLGGGGADTQYF